Listed here are 23 T cell receptor beta chains from one sample, sequenced in a study of T cell responses to AZD1222 COVID-19 vaccine. Some clones are missing from TCRdb's copy, which holds only in-frame ones; the method was immunoSEQ multiplex PCR. The table shows 65,000 to 80,000 clones, with about four fifths occurring only once. This specimen consisted of peripheral blood, obtained 28 days after the second AZD1222 dose. All receptors derive from an adult who received the AZD1222 COVID-19 vaccine.

V usage is TRBV10-3 and J usage is TRBJ2-7, with TRBD1 matching 9 bases. CDR1 and CDR2 from the germline V gene are ENHRY and SYGVKD. There are 16 residues in the CDR3. The J segment lost 2 bases and the V segment lost 0 bases, leaving 5 bases of the junction unmatched. The CDR3 here is CAISESAGQGPYEQYF. In nucleotides, the CDR3 is TGTGCCATCAGTGAGTCGGCGGGACAGGGCCCCTACGAGCAGTACTTC.

The gene calls are TRBV21-1 and TRBJ1-2. TRBV21-1 is termed a pseudogene. The CDR3 is made up of 14 amino acids. For the CDR3, the DNA is TGTGCCAGCAGCTGTGCCGGGACCAACTATGGCTACACCTTC. Amino acid sequence: CASSCAGTNYGYTF.

The chain employs TRBV14 and TRBJ1-1, with D possibly being TRBD1 (5 bases). The CDR3 is 16 residues long. Germline lookup yields CDR1 SGHDN and CDR2 FVKESK. Trimming stripped 1 base from V and 6 bases from J, with 18 bases between. The CDR3 region has the DNA TGTGCCAGCAGCCAAGTCCCCTCACAGGCTGGACCTGAAGCTTTCTTT. Translation: CASSQVPSQAGPEAFF.

The V and J genes are TRBV27 and TRBJ1-1; no clear D gene. Germline V CDR1 and CDR2: MNHEY, SMNVEV (reference sequence). This CDR3 contains 15 residues. Between the trimmed V and J ends, which lost 5 bases and 4 bases, there was a span of 17 bases. The CDR3 nucleotides are TGTGCCAGCAGTCTCAGCCCCCAAGGGAGCACTGAAGCTTTCTTT. The encoded protein is CASSLSPQGSTEAFF.

The V gene is TRBV9, the J gene TRBJ2-2; D may be TRBD2 (5 bases). V was trimmed by 3 bases and J by 4 bases, leaving 13 bases between them. This CDR3 has 15 residues. CDR1 is SGDLS, CDR2 YYNGEE, per germline. This chain's CDR3 is CASSAGRGFTGELFF. The CDR3 DNA follows: TGTGCCAGCAGCGCCGGACGAGGGTTCACCGGGGAGCTGTTTTTT.

The chain recombines TRBV4-2 with TRBJ2-5, with a possible D match to TRBD2 (5 bases). Per the germline V gene, CDR1 is LGHNA and CDR2 is YNFKEQ. Trimming cost V 3 bases and J 2 bases, with 13 bases left between them. CDR3 length: 15 amino acids. CDR3 coding DNA: TGTGCCAGCAGCCAGGGAGCCCGAACTCAAGAGACCCAGTACTTC. Protein sequence: CASSQGARTQETQYF.

The chain couples TRBV6-5 to TRBJ1-2; D remains ambiguous. Germline V gene data show CDR1 as MNHEY and CDR2 as SVGAGI. This CDR3 has 14 amino acids. V dropped 2 bases and J dropped 7 bases, with 14 bases sitting between them. The CDR3 region has the DNA TGTGCCAGCAGTTACGGTCGAGGGATTGCTGGCTACACCTTC. Amino acid sequence: CASSYGRGIAGYTF.

The rearrangement uses TRBV18 and TRBJ1-5; D not resolved. V lost 8 bases and J 4 bases, leaving 18 bases between the germline ends. This CDR3 is 15 amino acids long. Germline loops: CDR1 KGHSH, CDR2 LQKENI. The CDR3 region has the DNA TGTGCCAGCCGAGGTCGTGAAAGGAATAATCAGCCCCAGCATTTT. It is translated as CASRGRERNNQPQHF.

The gene calls are TRBV7-6 and TRBJ2-5, with D perhaps given as TRBD1 or TRBD2 (5 bases each). The CDR3 covers 13 residues. CDR1 and CDR2 (germline): SGHVS, FNYEAQ. Trimming took 5 bases from V and 7 from J, leaving 14 bases between them. CDR3 nucleotide sequence: TGTGCCAGCAGCCCCCCGGGACCGGGGACCCAGTACTTC. It is translated as CASSPPGPGTQYF.

This clone has just a few counts. The V and J genes are TRBV27 and TRBJ2-1; D may be TRBD1 or TRBD2 (5 bases each). V lost 5 bases and J 6 bases, leaving 23 bases between the germline ends. The V gene's germline CDR1 is MNHEY and CDR2 SMNVEV (reference sequence). This CDR3 region has 17 residues. As DNA, the CDR3 is TGTGCCAGCAGTCCTCCGAGGGACGGACGAAGGCGCAATGAGCAGTTCTTC. Translated: CASSPPRDGRRRNEQFF.

This sequence joins TRBV7-9 and TRBJ1-1, with a weak D call TRBD1 (5 bases). Per the germline V gene, CDR1 is SEHNR and CDR2 is FQNEAQ (reference sequence). The CDR3 sequence is 15 residues long. Between the trimmed V and J ends, which lost 7 bases and 0 bases, there was a span of 15 bases. DNA for the CDR3: TGTGCCAGCAACCCTGATCGGGACCTGAACACTGAAGCTTTCTTT. The encoded protein is CASNPDRDLNTEAFF.

The J gene is TRBJ1-3, the V gene TRBV28; 8 bases are shared with TRBD1. The trim removed 5 bases at V and 3 bases at J, leaving 6 bases unmatched. Germline V gene sequence: CDR1 MDHEN, CDR2 SYDVKM. The CDR3 covers 15 residues. Here the CDR3 DNA reads TGTGCCAGCAGTACACAGGGGGGGCGTGGAAACACCATATATTTT. Translated, it gives CASSTQGGRGNTIYF.

This chain uses TRBV9 with TRBJ2-2, with 7 bases that match TRBD1. This CDR3 contains 16 residues. Germline V gene data show CDR1 as SGDLS and CDR2 as YYNGEE. Unmatched junction bases numbered 5, after V lost 0 bases and J lost 3 bases. This CDR3 reads CASSVGGTDYTGELFF. CDR3 DNA sequence: TGTGCCAGCAGCGTAGGAGGGACAGATTACACCGGGGAGCTGTTTTTT.

The rearrangement joins TRBV27 to TRBJ2-2; 8 bases align to TRBD1. V shed 4 bases, J shed 3 bases, and the junction held 7 bases outside the gene matches. The CDR3 length is 16 residues. The germline V gene encodes CDR1 MNHEY and CDR2 SMNVEV (reference sequence). The CDR3 loop is CASSSGQGIDTGELFF. CDR3 coding DNA: TGTGCCAGCAGTTCCGGACAGGGAATCGACACCGGGGAGCTGTTTTTT.

The V and J genes are TRBV29-1 and TRBJ2-2; D remains unclear. CDR1 is SQVTM, CDR2 ANQGSEA, per germline. V shed 5 bases and J shed 6 bases, with 10 bases lying between them. The CDR3 length is 12 residues. This chain's CDR3 is CSVRVSAGELFF. DNA of the CDR3: TGCAGCGTTCGGGTGTCCGCCGGGGAGCTGTTTTTT.

The J gene is TRBJ1-1, the V gene TRBV7-2; perhaps TRBD1 as D (5 bases). The germline CDR1 and CDR2 sequences are SGHTA and FQGNSA. This CDR3 region has 14 residues. Between the trimmed V and J ends, which lost 1 base and 5 bases, there was a span of 11 bases. The CDR3 sequence: CASSLGPGGTEAFF. CDR3 DNA: TGTGCCAGCAGCTTAGGCCCTGGGGGTACTGAAGCTTTCTTT.

This chain uses TRBV4-3 with TRBJ1-5, with a tentative D call TRBD1 (5 bases). V gave up 0 bases and J gave up 2 bases, with 17 bases separating them. CDR1 LGHNA and CDR2 YSLEER come from the germline V gene. This CDR3 comprises 18 residues. CDR3 loop: CASSQDLWGSVGNQPQHF. The DNA of the CDR3 is TGCGCCAGCAGCCAAGATTTATGGGGGTCCGTTGGCAATCAGCCCCAGCATTTT.

On this clone: Different DNA sequences within this sample yield the same CDR3. This chain joins TRBV24-1 and TRBJ1-2; D remains unclear. Deletions cut 3 bases from V and 5 bases from J, with 6 bases between. This CDR3 spans 12 amino acids. Germline CDR1 reads KGHDR; CDR2 reads SFDVKD. CDR3 residues: CATSDLNYGYTF. The CDR3 DNA reads as TGTGCCACCAGTGATCTTAATTATGGCTACACCTTC.

The chain combines TRBV27 with TRBJ1-1, with D uncertain. The germline CDR1 and CDR2 sequences are MNHEY and SMNVEV (reference sequence). The CDR3 runs to 17 residues. With 0 bases removed from V and 4 bases from J, the gap between germline ends came to 18 bases. This CDR3 is CASSLSPPLWVGTEAFF. The CDR3, as DNA: TGTGCCAGCAGTTTATCGCCCCCTCTGTGGGTGGGCACTGAAGCTTTCTTT.

This sequence joins TRBV18 and TRBJ2-7, with 11 bases aligning to TRBD1. The CDR3 loop spans 15 amino acids. Germline loops: CDR1 KGHSH, CDR2 LQKENI. The V segment lost 3 bases and the J segment 2 bases; nucleotides outside the gene matches: 3. In nucleotides, the CDR3 is TGTGCCAGCTCACCGGGACAGGGGGTTCCCTACGAGCAGTACTTC. Protein: CASSPGQGVPYEQYF.

This clone was found once. The CDR3 here is CASGPKLYEQYF. CDR3 nucleotides: TGTGCCAGCGGCCCGAAATTATACGAGCAGTACTTC. V and J are TRBV27 and TRBJ2-7; D gene unclear. CDR3 length: 12 residues. Germline V gene sequence: CDR1 MNHEY, CDR2 SMNVEV (reference sequence). Trimming left V 8 bases short and J 4 bases short, with 12 bases between.

The CDR3 region is CASSISRTPEAFF. Written as DNA, the CDR3 is TGTGCCAGTAGTATAAGTCGGACTCCTGAAGCTTTCTTT. V gene TRBV19 combines with J gene TRBJ1-1; unclear D gene. This CDR3 spans 13 amino acids. Germline CDR1 is LNHDA and CDR2 is SQIVND (reference sequence). The V end lost 2 bases, the J end lost 6 bases, and 10 bases lay between the germline ends.

The genes are TRBV30 and TRBJ1-1, with 9 bases that match TRBD1. CDR1 and CDR2 from the germline V gene are GTSNPN and SVGIG (reference sequence). The CDR3 extends over 16 amino acids. V lost 0 bases, J lost 3 bases, and 8 bases stayed unmatched. The CDR3 DNA reads TGTGCCTGGAGTGTAGGGACAGGGTTGTCGTACACTGAAGCTTTCTTT. This gives the protein CAWSVGTGLSYTEAFF.